What follows are 19 T cell receptor beta chains derived from one specimen sequenced in a study of blood T cell repertoires in COVID-19. Some clones are missing from TCRdb's copy, which holds only in-frame ones; the method was immunoSEQ multiplex PCR. This sample yields approximately 250,000 clones, of which around 89% are seen a single time; 1% to 1.5% belongs to the top ten. Sequenced: PBMCs or T cells enriched from blood (not recorded which). The receptors originated from a woman in her thirties or forties with acute COVID-19.

Only one count was recorded for this clone. At one of its ends the junction is not consistent with the germline gene, which may arise from a read error. The J gene is TRBJ1-2, the V gene TRBV28; TRBD1 agrees at 9 bases. The germline gives CDR1 MDHEN, CDR2 SYDVKM. CDR3 length: 16 residues. CDR3 nucleotide sequence: TGTGCCAGCAGCTTATCCACCGGGACAGGGCCGGATGGCTACACCTTC. It is translated as CASSLSTGTGPDGYTF.

The V and J genes are TRBV28 and TRBJ1-2; D is possibly TRBD1 (6 bases). The germline V gene encodes CDR1 MDHEN and CDR2 SYDVKM. CDR3 length: 13 residues. V lost 6 bases and J lost 5, with 13 bases in between. CDR3 protein: CASSPGHLYGYTF. In DNA, the CDR3 is TGTGCCAGCAGCCCGGGACATTTATATGGCTACACCTTC.

Only a few counts were recorded for this clone. V is TRBV5-5 and J is TRBJ2-7; perhaps TRBD2 as D (6 bases). This CDR3 spans 12 amino acids. Germline V gene data show CDR1 as SGHKS and CDR2 as YYEKEE (reference sequence). V was trimmed by 2 bases and J by 6 bases, leaving 9 bases between them. The CDR3 reads CASSLSGAEQYF. CDR3 in DNA: TGTGCCAGCAGCTTATCGGGAGCCGAGCAGTACTTC. The entire variable domain, with the rest obtained from reference TRBV5-5 and TRBJ2-7, is as follows: DAGVTQSPTHLIKTRGQQVTLRCSPISGHKSVSWYQQVLGQGPQFIFQYYEKEERGRGNFPDRFSARQFPNYSSELNVNALLLGDSALYLCASSLSGAEQYFGPGTRLTVT.

V usage is TRBV30 and J usage is TRBJ1-1; a possible D gene is TRBD1 (6 bases). The CDR3 consists of 14 residues. V was clipped by 2 bases and J by 5 bases, with 15 bases between them. Germline-derived CDR1 and CDR2 are GTSNPN and SVGIG (reference sequence). The CDR3 bases are TGTGCCTGGAGTACCTCACAGGGCTGGACTGAAGCTTTCTTT. It yields the protein CAWSTSQGWTEAFF.

This rearrangement joins TRBV7-9 to TRBJ2-7; 7 bases are a match to TRBD1. Unmatched junction bases numbered 6, after V lost 2 bases and J lost 2 bases. The germline gives CDR1 SEHNR, CDR2 FQNEAQ (reference sequence). The CDR3 has 15 amino acids. In DNA, the CDR3 is TGTGCCAGCAGCTTATCTCTTGGGACAGCCTACGAGCAGTACTTC. Amino acids: CASSLSLGTAYEQYF. Full variable domain (outside the CDR3, taken from reference TRBV7-9 and TRBJ2-7): DTGVSQNPRHKITKRGQNVTFRCDPISEHNRLYWYRQTLGQGPEFLTYFQNEAQLEKSRLLSDRFSAERPKGSFSTLEIQRTEQGDSAMYLCASSLSLGTAYEQYFGPGTRLTVT.

J is TRBJ1-2 and V is TRBV19; D unresolved. The germline CDR1 and CDR2 sequences are LNHDA and SQIVND (reference sequence). V lost 4 bases and J 0 bases, leaving 12 bases between the germline ends. This CDR3 is 15 amino acids long. CDR3 in amino acids: CASSTLGQTNYGYTF. The CDR3 coding sequence is TGTGCCAGTAGTACGCTGGGCCAGACTAACTATGGCTACACCTTC.

This sequence joins TRBV5-1 and TRBJ2-1, with 7 bases that match TRBD1. This CDR3 region has 14 residues. V gave up 2 bases and J gave up 8 bases; unmatched junction bases: 7. CDR1 is SGHRS, CDR2 YFSETQ, per germline. CDR3 sequence: CASSLQNRGYEQFF. CDR3 nucleotide sequence: TGCGCCAGCAGCTTACAGAACAGGGGCTATGAGCAGTTCTTC. Full variable domain (missing parts from reference TRBV5-1 and TRBJ2-1): KAGVTQTPRYLIKTRGQQVTLSCSPISGHRSVSWYQQTPGQGLQFLFEYFSETQRNKGNFPGRFSGRQFSNSRSEMNVSTLELGDSALYLCASSLQNRGYEQFFGPGTRLTVL.

The chain is built from TRBV5-5 and TRBJ1-1, with 8 bases matching TRBD1. CDR1 SGHKS and CDR2 YYEKEE come from the germline V gene (reference sequence). The CDR3 covers 16 residues. With V trimmed by 4 bases and J by 2 bases, 10 bases remained unmatched. The CDR3 protein is CASSRGTGLFNTEAFF. The CDR3 DNA reads TGTGCCAGCAGCCGCGGGACAGGATTATTTAACACTGAAGCTTTCTTT. Full variable domain (rest looked up from reference TRBV5-5 and TRBJ1-1): DAGVTQSPTHLIKTRGQQVTLRCSPISGHKSVSWYQQVLGQGPQFIFQYYEKEERGRGNFPDRFSARQFPNYSSELNVNALLLGDSALYLCASSRGTGLFNTEAFFGQGTRLTVV.

This clone was detected only a few times. The chain couples TRBV19 to TRBJ2-2; 12 bases are a match to TRBD2. In germline, CDR1 is LNHDA, CDR2 SQIVND (reference sequence). Trimming removed 11 bases from V and 1 base from J; junction bases left unmatched: 5. This CDR3 is 15 amino acids long. CDR3 protein: CAAQGLAGNTGELFF. For the CDR3, the DNA is TGTGCCGCCCAGGGACTAGCGGGGAACACCGGGGAGCTGTTTTTT.

This rearrangement joins TRBV12-5 to TRBJ1-1; 8 bases map to TRBD1. V lost 3 bases, J lost 0 bases, and 6 bases stayed unmatched. This CDR3 is built from 16 residues. Germline assignment: CDR1 LGHNT and CDR2 FRNRAP. CDR3 coding DNA: TGTGCTAGTGGTTTTTCGACAGGGGTCATGAACACTGAAGCTTTCTTT. This codes for CASGFSTGVMNTEAFF.

The chain has TRBV18 and TRBJ2-1; D may be TRBD1 (6 bases). The V end lost 3 bases, the J end lost 6 bases, and 15 bases lay between the germline ends. Germline CDR1 and CDR2: KGHSH and LQKENI. The CDR3 is 15 residues long. The CDR3 loop reads CASSPNSGAPNEQFF. In DNA form, the CDR3 reads TGTGCCAGCTCACCGAACTCAGGGGCCCCCAATGAGCAGTTCTTC.

J is TRBJ2-3 and V is TRBV7-2; a possible D gene is TRBD2 (6 bases). The CDR3 has 14 residues. CDR1 and CDR2 from the germline V gene are SGHTA and FQGNSA. With 4 bases removed from V and 2 bases from J, the gap between germline ends came to 10 bases. The CDR3 sequence is CASSSGLNTDTQYF. CDR3 coding DNA: TGTGCCAGCAGCTCGGGACTCAACACAGATACGCAGTATTTT.

The V gene is TRBV28, the J gene TRBJ2-1, with TRBD1 matching 9 bases. From germline, CDR1 is MDHEN and CDR2 SYDVKM. J lost 4 bases, V lost 8 bases, and 12 bases had no gene match. This CDR3 comprises 16 residues. The CDR3 nucleotides read TGTGCCAGCTATCCCCCCGGGACAGGGAGATACAATGAGCAGTTCTTC. Its protein is CASYPPGTGRYNEQFF.

The chain recombines TRBV7-9 with TRBJ1-1; D is possibly TRBD1 (5 bases). V lost 5 bases, J lost 1 base, and 11 bases lay in between. CDR1 and CDR2 (germline): SEHNR, FQNEAQ (reference sequence). The CDR3 covers 14 residues. CDR3 nucleotides: TGTGCCAGCAGCGGGGCAGGCCCGAACACTGAAGCTTTCTTT. The encoded protein is CASSGAGPNTEAFF. Using reference TRBV7-9 and TRBJ1-1 for the parts outside the CDR3, the full variable domain is DTGVSQNPRHKITKRGQNVTFRCDPISEHNRLYWYRQTLGQGPEFLTYFQNEAQLEKSRLLSDRFSAERPKGSFSTLEIQRTEQGDSAMYLCASSGAGPNTEAFFGQGTRLTVV.

The J gene is TRBJ1-2, the V gene TRBV7-9, with D possibly TRBD1 on 6 matching bases. Trimming took off 1 base at V and 7 bases at J, with 7 bases between the two ends. Germline-derived CDR1 and CDR2 are SEHNR and FQNEAQ (reference sequence). The CDR3 totals 12 residues. In DNA, the CDR3 is TGTGCCAGCAGCTTAGAAGGGGGTGGCTACACCTTC. Its translation is CASSLEGGGYTF.

The rearrangement links TRBV19 to TRBJ1-2; 11 bases align to TRBD1. This CDR3 spans 15 amino acids. V was clipped by 2 bases and J by 8 bases; unmatched bases: 7. CDR1 is LNHDA, CDR2 SQIVND, per germline (reference sequence). CDR3 nucleotide sequence: TGTGCCAGTAGTATAAGCGGACAGGGGGCTACGGGCTACACCTTC. This translates into CASSISGQGATGYTF.

The rearrangement links TRBV2 to TRBJ2-7; D is undetermined. The length of the CDR3 is 12 residues. V was shortened by 2 bases and J by 2 bases, with 4 bases between the two germline ends. The V gene's germline CDR1 is SNHLY and CDR2 FYNNEI. The CDR3 DNA sequence: TGTGCCAGCAGTGAATCGGCCTACGAGCAGTACTTC. This encodes CASSESAYEQYF.

The chain carries TRBV5-1 and TRBJ1-4, with 11 nucleotides matching TRBD1. The CDR3 covers 15 residues. Germline CDR1 and CDR2: SGHRS and YFSETQ. J gave up 8 bases and V 4 bases, and 7 bases lay outside the gene matches. CDR3 DNA sequence: TGCGCCAGCAGCCCTGGACAGGGGGCATGGGAAAAACTGTTTTTT. Encoded protein: CASSPGQGAWEKLFF.

This clone was observed a handful of times. The chain is built from TRBV27 and TRBJ1-4, with 8 bases identical to TRBD1. Trimming took 10 bases from V and 0 from J; bases not matched to a gene: 10. The germline gives CDR1 MNHEY, CDR2 SMNVEV (reference sequence). CDR3 length: 16 residues. The DNA for the CDR3 is TGTGCCACCCACGGGCAGGGGGCGACAACTAATGAAAAACTGTTTTTT. The encoded protein is CATHGQGATTNEKLFF.